These T cell receptor beta chains were read from a single sample in a study of cytotoxic CD8 clonotypes in ibrutinib-treated CLL. Libraries were prepared by immunoSEQ multiplex PCR; TCRdb keeps only in-frame clonotypes and omits some of them. Here the sample spans approximately 74,000 clones, 65% to 85% being singletons. The starting material was PBMCs, obtained at disease progression, from a patient treated with ibrutinib. The receptors come from a human donor with chronic lymphocytic leukemia. CDR3s include the opening cysteine and the closing phenylalanine or tryptophan. The D gene is left open where the match is weak. The size entry is marked missing in some rows and otherwise reads once, few, many or a size class.

D	J	size	V	length	DNA	CDR3
TRBD1	TRBJ1-5	-	TRBV2	14	TGTGCCAGCAGTGCAGGGGGGGCGGATCAGCCCCAGCATTTT	CASSAGGADQPQHF
TRBD1	TRBJ1-2	-	TRBV9	14	TGTGCCAGCAGCGAGGACAGGGGGTTCTATGGCTACACCTTC	CASSEDRGFYGYTF
TRBD1	TRBJ1-5	-	TRBV5-1	15	TGCGCCAGCAGCTTGGAACCAGGGGGTGATCAGCCCCAGCATTTT	CASSLEPGGDQPQHF
-	TRBJ2-7	-	TRBV2	15	TGTGCCAGCAGTGAGGTGTCTGCAGGGGGGTACGAGCAGTACTTC	CASSEVSAGGYEQYF
-	TRBJ1-4	once	TRBV4-1	14	TGCGCCAGCAGCCAGCAGTCTGCAGGGGAAAAACTGTTTTTT	CASSQQSAGEKLFF
-	TRBJ2-1	few	TRBV6-5	15	TGTGCCAGCAGTTACGAGGGGGGCTCCTACAATGAGCAGTTCTTC	CASSYEGGSYNEQFF
-	TRBJ2-5	once	TRBV7-9	12	TGTGCCAGCGGTGCGGAAACTCGGGCCCAGTACTTC	CASGAETRAQYF
-	TRBJ2-2	-	TRBV19	15	TGTGCCAGTAGAGTGAGGGGAGCGAACACCGGGGAGCTGTTTTTT	CASRVRGANTGELFF
-	TRBJ2-2	-	TRBV2	14	TGTGCCAGCACCATACGGGGGTTCGGCGGGGAGCTGTTTTTT	CASTIRGFGGELFF
TRBD2	TRBJ2-1	-	TRBV9	15	TGTGCCAGCAGCGTAGGAGTGGGACTAGCCTATGAGCAGTTCTTC	CASSVGVGLAYEQFF
-	TRBJ1-5	-	TRBV15	15	TGTGCCACCAGCAGAGTTAGGGTTGGCAATCAGCCCCAGCATTTT	CATSRVRVGNQPQHF
TRBD1	TRBJ1-4	-	TRBV9	18	TGTGCCAGCAGCGCCTATCTTCGACCGGGACAGGGTGGTGAAAAACTGTTTTTT	CASSAYLRPGQGGEKLFF
-	TRBJ1-6	few	TRBV5-1	17	TGCGCCAGCAGCAACACAGGGACGAGCTCCTATAATTCACCCCTCCACTTT	CASSNTGTSSYNSPLHF
TRBD1	TRBJ1-4	-	TRBV28	18	TGTGCCAGCAGTTCCCCCGACAGGGTTGCTCTGTTGGGGGAAAAACTGTTTTTT	CASSSPDRVALLGEKLFF
-	TRBJ1-5	-	TRBV28	12	TGTGCCAGCGGGGAGGTTGGGCAGCCCCAGCATTTT	CASGEVGQPQHF
TRBD1	TRBJ2-7	-	TRBV2	15	TGTGCCAGCAGGTCACAGGGGGCGATTTCCTACGAGCAGTACTTC	CASRSQGAISYEQYF
-	TRBJ1-3	-	TRBV27	12	TGTGCCAGCAGGGGACTTGGGGACACCATATATTTT	CASRGLGDTIYF
-	TRBJ1-1	-	TRBV6-6	15	TGTGCCAGCAGTTACGGCCGGTGGGGGGACACTGAAGCTTTCTTT	CASSYGRWGDTEAFF
TRBD1	TRBJ2-2	once	TRBV5-6	16	TGTGCCAGCAGCTCCACCGGGACAGGGTTCGCCGGGGAGCTGTTTTTT	CASSSTGTGFAGELFF
-	TRBJ1-6	-	TRBV7-9	17	TGTGCCAGCAGCTCCCGGGGGGCAGCAGTCTATAATTCACCCCTCCACTTT	CASSSRGAAVYNSPLHF
-	TRBJ2-3	once	TRBV7-9	15	TGTGCCAGCAGCTTAGGAGTAGCGAACACAGATACGCAGTATTTT	CASSLGVANTDTQYF
-	TRBJ1-1	-	TRBV19	16	TGTGCCAGTAGTATACGAGGGCCACACTTGAACACTGAAGCTTTCTTT	CASSIRGPHLNTEAFF
-	TRBJ1-5	once	TRBV10-3	15	TGTGCCATCAGTGGGACGGGACGGCAAAATCAGCCCCAGCATTTT	CAISGTGRQNQPQHF
TRBD2	TRBJ2-3	-	TRBV5-6	15	TGTGCCAGCAGCTTTCGACTAGCGGGAGTGGCGGCGCAGTATTTT	CASSFRLAGVAAQYF
-	TRBJ1-2	-	TRBV30	14	TGTGCCTGGAGCCCAGGGAGGGAGGTCCATGGCTACACCTTC	CAWSPGREVHGYTF
-	TRBJ2-7	-	TRBV27	13	TGTGCCAGCAGTTTGACACCCTCCTACGAGCAGTACTTC	CASSLTPSYEQYF
TRBD1	TRBJ2-7	-	TRBV28	16	TGTGCCAGTAAAAACCTTGGACAGGGGTTTTCCTACGAGCAGTACTTC	CASKNLGQGFSYEQYF
TRBD2	TRBJ2-3	-	TRBV5-5	16	TGTGCCAGCAGCTTGGAACTAGCGGGGGGCGAGGATACGCAGTATTTT	CASSLELAGGEDTQYF
-	TRBJ2-7	-	TRBV25-1	14	TGTGCCAGCAGTAGCACACTGAACCCCTACGAGCAGTACTTC	CASSSTLNPYEQYF
-	TRBJ1-1	-	TRBV10-2	12	TGCGCCAGCTCCGACAGGAACACTGAAGCTTTCTTT	CASSDRNTEAFF
-	TRBJ1-1	once	TRBV11-1	14	TGTGCCAGCAGCTTAGAACTGGGGAACACTGAAGCTTTCTTT	CASSLELGNTEAFF
-	TRBJ2-6	-	TRBV29-1	15	TGCAGCGTTGAAGACGTACGCTCTGGGGCCAACGTCCTGACTTTC	CSVEDVRSGANVLTF
TRBD1	TRBJ2-7	few	TRBV19	16	TGTGCCAGTAGTACCTTCCAGGGGGCTATCACCTACGAGCAGTACTTC	CASSTFQGAITYEQYF
-	TRBJ2-1	-	TRBV6-5	13	TGTGCCAGCAGTTACCGAGCGGACAATGAGCAGTTCTTC	CASSYRADNEQFF
-	TRBJ1-1	-	TRBV19	13	TGTGCCAGTAGTATTGCAGGGGCCACTGAAGCTTTCTTT	CASSIAGATEAFF
-	TRBJ1-5	-	TRBV11-2	17	TGTGCCAGCAGCCAAGGTCGGGACCTTACCCCCAATCAGCCCCAGCATTTT	CASSQGRDLTPNQPQHF
-	TRBJ1-2	few	TRBV6-5	14	TGTGCCAGCAGGGCCGGGGGGACAAGCTATGGCTACACCTTC	CASRAGGTSYGYTF
-	TRBJ1-2	many	TRBV7-9	13	TGTGCCAGCAGCTTCCCCCTTAACTATGGCTACACCTTC	CASSFPLNYGYTF
-	TRBJ2-7	-	TRBV7-9	14	TGTGCCAGCAGCTTAGGACAGTCGTTCTACGAGCAGTACTTC	CASSLGQSFYEQYF
-	TRBJ2-7	-	TRBV4-1	15	TGCGCCAGCAGCCAGGATTACGGGGGGCCGGGCGAGCAGTACTTC	CASSQDYGGPGEQYF
-	TRBJ2-5	few	TRBV5-1	15	TGCGCCAGCAGCTTGGTACCGGGGACTTTACAGACCCAGTACTTC	CASSLVPGTLQTQYF
-	TRBJ2-7	-	TRBV5-4	13	TGTGCCAGCAGCTATCCCCCAGCAACCGAGCAGTACTTC	CASSYPPATEQYF
-	TRBJ1-2	-	TRBV2	13	TGTGCCAGCAGAGGGGCAGTATTTGGTGGCTACACCTTC	CASRGAVFGGYTF
TRBD1	TRBJ1-5	-	TRBV5-1	20	TGCGCCAGCAGCCCATCCCCAACCGGGACAGGGCCTTATAGCAATCAGCCCCAGCATTTT	CASSPSPTGTGPYSNQPQHF
-	TRBJ1-2	few	TRBV11-2	14	TGTGCCAGCAGCCAATGGGCCTTCGAACATGGCTACACCTTC	CASSQWAFEHGYTF
-	TRBJ1-3	few	TRBV30	13	TGTGCCTGGTCTGCAGGGACTGGAAACACCATATATTTT	CAWSAGTGNTIYF